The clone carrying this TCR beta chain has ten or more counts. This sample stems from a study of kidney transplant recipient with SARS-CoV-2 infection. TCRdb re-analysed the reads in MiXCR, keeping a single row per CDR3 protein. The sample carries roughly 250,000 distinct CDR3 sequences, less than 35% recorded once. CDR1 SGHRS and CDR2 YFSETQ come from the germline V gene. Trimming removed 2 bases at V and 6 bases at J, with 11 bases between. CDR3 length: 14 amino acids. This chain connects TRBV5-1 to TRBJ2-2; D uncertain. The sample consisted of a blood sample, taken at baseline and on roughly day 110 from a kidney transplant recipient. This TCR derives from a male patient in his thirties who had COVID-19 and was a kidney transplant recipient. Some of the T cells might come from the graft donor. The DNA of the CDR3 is TGCGCCAGCAGCTTAATGGCCTTTCCCGGGGAGCTGTTTTTT. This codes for CASSLMAFPGELFF. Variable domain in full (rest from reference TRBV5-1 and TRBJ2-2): KAGVTQTPRYLIKTRGQQVTLSCSPISGHRSVSWYQQTPGQGLQFLFEYFSETQRNKGNFPGRFSGRQFSNSRSEMNVSTLELGDSALYLCASSLMAFPGELFFGEGSRLTVL.